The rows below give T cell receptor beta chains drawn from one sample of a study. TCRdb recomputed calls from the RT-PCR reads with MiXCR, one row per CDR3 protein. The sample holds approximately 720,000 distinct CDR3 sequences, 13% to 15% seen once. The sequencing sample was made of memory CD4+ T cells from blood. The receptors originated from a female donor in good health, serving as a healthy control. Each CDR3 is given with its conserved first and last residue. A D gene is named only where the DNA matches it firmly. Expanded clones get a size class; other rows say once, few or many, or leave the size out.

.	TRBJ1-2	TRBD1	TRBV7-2	CASSLVRGQGYGYTF	TGTGCCAGCAGCTTAGTGAGGGGGCAGGGCTATGGCTACACCTTC
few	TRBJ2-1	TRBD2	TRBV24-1	CATSDPTGGRQFF	TGTGCCACCAGTGACCCCACGGGAGGACGGCAGTTCTTC
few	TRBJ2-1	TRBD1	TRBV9	CASSPQGARDNEQFF	TGTGCCAGCAGCCCCCAGGGGGCCAGGGACAATGAGCAGTTCTTC
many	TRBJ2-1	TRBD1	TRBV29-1	CSVSGQGLGEQFF	TGCAGCGTCTCCGGACAGGGTTTAGGGGAGCAGTTCTTC
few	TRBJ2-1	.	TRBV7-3	CASSLRQENEQFF	TGTGCCAGCAGCTTAAGACAGGAAAATGAGCAGTTCTTC
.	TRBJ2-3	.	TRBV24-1	CATSVRDSRDTQYF	TGTGCCACCAGTGTCAGGGATAGCCGCGATACGCAGTATTTT
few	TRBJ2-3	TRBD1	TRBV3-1	CASSRQGPPDTQYF	TGTGCCAGCAGTCGACAGGGTCCTCCGGATACGCAGTATTTT
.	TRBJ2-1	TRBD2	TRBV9	CASSVAGLAGFFTHNEQFF	TGTGCCAGCAGCGTAGCCGGACTAGCGGGGTTTTTTACTCACAATGAGCAGTTCTTC
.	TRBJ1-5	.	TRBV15	CATSRGTAGPQHF	TGTGCCACCAGCAGAGGGACAGCGGGGCCCCAGCATTTT
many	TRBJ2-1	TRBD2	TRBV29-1	CSSGGVAGAYNEQFF	TGCAGCTCGGGGGGCGTAGCGGGGGCCTACAATGAGCAGTTCTTC
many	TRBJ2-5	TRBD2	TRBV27	CASSLRTSGRGQETQYF	TGTGCCAGCAGTCTCCGGACTAGCGGGAGGGGGCAAGAGACCCAGTACTTC
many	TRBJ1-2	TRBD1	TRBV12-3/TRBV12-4	CASSLLRDRGDGYTF	TGTGCCAGCAGTCTCCTTCGGGACAGGGGGGATGGCTACACCTTC
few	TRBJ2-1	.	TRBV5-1	CASSLRSTYTYNEQFF	TGCGCCAGCAGCTTGAGGTCTACATATACCTACAATGAGCAGTTCTTC
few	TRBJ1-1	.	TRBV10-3	CAISEDSHGTEAFF	TGTGCCATCAGTGAGGACAGCCACGGCACTGAAGCTTTCTTT
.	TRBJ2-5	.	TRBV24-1	CATSGSNQETQYF	TGTGCCACCAGTGGGAGCAACCAAGAGACCCAGTACTTC
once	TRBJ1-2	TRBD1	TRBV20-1	CSAPSSGGNGYTF	TGCAGTGCTCCCAGCTCAGGGGGAAATGGCTACACCTTC
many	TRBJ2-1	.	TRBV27	CASSLGNPPRNEQFF	TGTGCCAGCAGTCTCGGAAACCCCCCCCGCAATGAGCAGTTCTTC
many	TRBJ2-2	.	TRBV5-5	CASRRQSSNTGELFF	TGTGCCAGCAGGCGACAGTCTTCTAACACCGGGGAGCTGTTTTTT
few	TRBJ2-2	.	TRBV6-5	CASSYSPDSTGELFF	TGTGCCAGCAGTTACTCCCCCGACTCCACCGGGGAGCTGTTTTTT
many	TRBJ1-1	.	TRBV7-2	CASSPYTLNTEAFF	TGTGCCAGCAGCCCCTACACCTTGAACACTGAAGCTTTCTTT
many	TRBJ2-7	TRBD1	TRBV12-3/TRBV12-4	CASSLSGQGAYEQYF	TGTGCCAGCAGTTTAAGCGGACAGGGAGCCTACGAGCAGTACTTC
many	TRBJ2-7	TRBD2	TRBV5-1	CASSLAGGNEQYF	TGCGCCAGCAGCTTGGCGGGAGGCAACGAGCAGTACTTC
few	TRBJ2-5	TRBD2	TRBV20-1	CSAPGLAGFQETQYF	TGCAGTGCTCCGGGACTAGCGGGATTCCAAGAGACCCAGTACTTC